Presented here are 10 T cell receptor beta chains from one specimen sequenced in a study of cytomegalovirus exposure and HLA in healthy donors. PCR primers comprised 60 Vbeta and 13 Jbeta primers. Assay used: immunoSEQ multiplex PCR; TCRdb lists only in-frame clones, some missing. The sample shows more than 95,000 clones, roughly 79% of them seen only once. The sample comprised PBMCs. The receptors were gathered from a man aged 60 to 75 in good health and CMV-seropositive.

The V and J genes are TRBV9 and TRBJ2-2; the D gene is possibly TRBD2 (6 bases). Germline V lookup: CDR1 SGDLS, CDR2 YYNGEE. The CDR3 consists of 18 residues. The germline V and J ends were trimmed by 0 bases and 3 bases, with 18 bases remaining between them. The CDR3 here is CASSVEGLPAGYTGELFF. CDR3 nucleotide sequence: TGTGCCAGCAGCGTAGAAGGTCTGCCAGCGGGTTACACCGGGGAGCTGTTTTTT. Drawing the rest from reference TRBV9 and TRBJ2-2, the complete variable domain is DSGVTQTPKHLITATGQRVTLRCSPRSGDLSVYWYQQSLDQGLQFLIQYYNGEERAKGNILERFSAQQFPDLHSELNLSSLELGDSALYFCASSVEGLPAGYTGELFFGEGSRLTVL.

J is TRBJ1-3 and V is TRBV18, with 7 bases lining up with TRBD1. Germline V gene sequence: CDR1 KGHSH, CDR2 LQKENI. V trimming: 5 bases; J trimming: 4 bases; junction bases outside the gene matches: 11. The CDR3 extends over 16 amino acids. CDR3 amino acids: CASSAETGKSGNTIYF. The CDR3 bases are TGTGCCAGCTCAGCCGAGACAGGGAAATCCGGAAACACCATATATTTT.

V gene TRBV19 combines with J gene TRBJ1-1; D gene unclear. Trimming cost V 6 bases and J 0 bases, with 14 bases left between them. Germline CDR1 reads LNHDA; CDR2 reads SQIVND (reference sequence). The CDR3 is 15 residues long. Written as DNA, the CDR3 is TGTGCCAGTAGCGTGCAGGTTTCCATGAACACTGAAGCTTTCTTT. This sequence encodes CASSVQVSMNTEAFF.

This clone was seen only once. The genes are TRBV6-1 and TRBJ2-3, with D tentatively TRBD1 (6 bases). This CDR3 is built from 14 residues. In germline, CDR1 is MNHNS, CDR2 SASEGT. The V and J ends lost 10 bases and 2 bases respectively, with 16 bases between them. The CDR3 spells CANSRTVLTDTQYF. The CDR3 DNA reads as TGTGCCAACTCGCGGACAGTCCTCACAGATACGCAGTATTTT.

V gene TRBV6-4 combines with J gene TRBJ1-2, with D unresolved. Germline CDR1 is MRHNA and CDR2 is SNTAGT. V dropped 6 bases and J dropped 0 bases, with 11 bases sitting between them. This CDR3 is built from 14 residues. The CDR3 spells CASSPTSTNYGYTF. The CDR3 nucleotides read TGTGCCAGCAGCCCTACGTCGACTAACTATGGCTACACCTTC.

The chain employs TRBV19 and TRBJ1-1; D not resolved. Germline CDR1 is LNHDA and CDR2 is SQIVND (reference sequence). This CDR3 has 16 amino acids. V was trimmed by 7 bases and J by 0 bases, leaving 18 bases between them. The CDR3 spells CASTAYSGLMNTEAFF. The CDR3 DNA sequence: TGTGCCAGTACCGCGTATAGTGGGCTTATGAACACTGAAGCTTTCTTT.

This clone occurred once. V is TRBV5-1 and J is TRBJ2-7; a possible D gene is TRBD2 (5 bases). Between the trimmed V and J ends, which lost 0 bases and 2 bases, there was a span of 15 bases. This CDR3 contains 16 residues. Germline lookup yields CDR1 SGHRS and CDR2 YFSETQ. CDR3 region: CASSLDGSPGAYEQYF. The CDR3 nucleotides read TGCGCCAGCAGCTTGGATGGGAGCCCCGGGGCCTACGAGCAGTACTTC.

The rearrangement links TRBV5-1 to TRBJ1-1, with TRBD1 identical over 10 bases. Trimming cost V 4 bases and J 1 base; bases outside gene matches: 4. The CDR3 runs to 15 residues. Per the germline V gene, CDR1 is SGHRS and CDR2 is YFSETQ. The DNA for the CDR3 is TGCGCCAGCAGCGGGGGGACAGGGGAGAACACTGAAGCTTTCTTT. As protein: CASSGGTGENTEAFF.

CDR3 sequence: CASSGVGAGGGETYEQYF. The CDR3, as DNA: TGTGCCAGCAGTGGGGTTGGGGCAGGGGGCGGTGAGACCTACGAGCAGTACTTC. This chain connects TRBV6-7 to TRBJ2-7; 8 bases fit TRBD1. TRBV6-7 belongs to the ORF category, with a function that is uncertain. After removal of 5 bases from V and 2 bases from J, the junction contained 17 bases not matched to a gene. The CDR3 totals 18 residues.

The CDR3 bases are TGTGCCAGCAGTTACTCGACCACAGGGGGGAACACTGAAGCTTTCTTT. It is translated as CASSYSTTGGNTEAFF. The chain links TRBV6-5 to TRBJ1-1; 8 positions match TRBD1. The germline gives CDR1 MNHEY, CDR2 SVGAGI. This CDR3 contains 16 residues. V was pared by 0 bases and J by 1 base, with 4 bases of the junction left unmatched.